The clone carrying this T cell receptor (beta chain) was counted only a few times. The antigen is unknown. This CDR3 has 16 amino acids. Looked up from germline, CDR1 is MNHNY and CDR2 is SVGAGI (reference sequence). J was trimmed by 1 base and V by 3 bases; bases with no gene match: 4. The data belong to a study of T cell repertoires in cytomegalovirus infection. Study context: CMV epitopes, recently identified HLA-C-restricted and well-studied HLA-B-restricted, were used. Both CMV infection and a matching HLA type were indicated by public TCR beta signatures. Study-wide results and limits: There were carriers of CMV plus the relevant HLA, and cumulative public TCR beta family frequency identified them. HLA-C-restricted CMV clonotypes gave the most frequent clonotype in two of eight donors.

Each CDR3 protein gets one entry after TCRdb re-called the reads with MiXCR. The repertoire includes some 800,000 distinct CDR3 sequences, almost 30% of them detected once, and about an eighth sits in the top ten. The receptor was isolated from a human donor in good health (CMV status not recorded). Some clones in this sample may be carry-over from other donors' samples. The sequenced sample was cultured CD8+ T cells from PBMCs, obtained from culture after CMV antigen stimulation. The rearrangement links TRBV6-6 to TRBJ2-3; 10 bases are shared with TRBD1. In nucleotides, the CDR3 is TGTGCCAGCAGTTATTCCGGGACAGGGGGCACAGATACGCAGTATTTT. This encodes CASSYSGTGGTDTQYF.